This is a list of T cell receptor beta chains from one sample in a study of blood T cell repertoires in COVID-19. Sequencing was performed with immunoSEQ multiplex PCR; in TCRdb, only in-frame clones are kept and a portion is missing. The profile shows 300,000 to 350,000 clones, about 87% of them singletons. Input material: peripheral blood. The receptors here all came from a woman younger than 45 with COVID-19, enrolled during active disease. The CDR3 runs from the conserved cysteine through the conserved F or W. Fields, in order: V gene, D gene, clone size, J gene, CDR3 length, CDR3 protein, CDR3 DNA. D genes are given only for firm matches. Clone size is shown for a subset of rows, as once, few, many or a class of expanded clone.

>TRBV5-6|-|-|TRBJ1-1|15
CASSLYDRLWAEAFF
TGTGCCAGCAGCTTGTATGACAGGTTGTGGGCTGAAGCTTTCTTT
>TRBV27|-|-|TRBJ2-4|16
CASSPNAGLAKNIQYF
TGTGCCAGCAGTCCAAATGCGGGGCTAGCCAAAAACATTCAGTACTTC
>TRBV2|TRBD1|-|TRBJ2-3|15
CASRRTGGSTDTQYF
TGTGCCAGCAGGAGGACAGGGGGTAGCACAGATACGCAGTATTTT
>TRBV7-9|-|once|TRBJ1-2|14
CASSLGGAAYGYTF
TGTGCCAGCAGCTTAGGCGGGGCCGCGTATGGCTACACCTTC
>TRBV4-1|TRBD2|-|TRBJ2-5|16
CASRRLAGVTGETQYF
TGCGCCAGCCGACGACTAGCGGGGGTAACAGGAGAGACCCAGTACTTC
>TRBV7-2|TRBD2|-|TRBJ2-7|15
CASSLVPSGGNEQYF
TGTGCCAGCAGCTTAGTCCCTAGCGGGGGGAACGAGCAGTACTTC
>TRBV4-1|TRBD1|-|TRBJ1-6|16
CASSQEGQLNNSPLHF
TGCGCCAGCAGCCAGGAGGGACAGCTAAATAATTCACCCCTCCACTTT
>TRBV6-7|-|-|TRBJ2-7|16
CASSYSNSSFSYEQYF
TGTGCCAGCAGTTACTCGAACAGCTCCTTCTCCTACGAGCAGTACTTC
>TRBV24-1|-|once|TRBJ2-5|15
CATSDLRTGGETQYF
TGTGCCACCAGTGATTTGCGCACAGGTGGGGAGACCCAGTACTTC
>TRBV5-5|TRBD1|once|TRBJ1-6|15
CASSLSGGANSPLHF
TGTGCCAGCAGCTTGTCAGGGGGTGCTAATTCACCCCTCCACTTT
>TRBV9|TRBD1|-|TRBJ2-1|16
CASSPHSGTGYNEQFF
TGTGCCAGCAGCCCCCACTCCGGGACAGGGTACAATGAGCAGTTCTTC